These 25 T cell receptor beta chains share one sample of origin, sequenced in a study of blood T cell repertoires in COVID-19. Here immunoSEQ multiplex PCR was the method, and the copy in TCRdb shows in-frame clones only, minus some. Of approximately 190,000 clones listed, 70% to 90% are singletons. The sequencing sample was made of peripheral blood. The receptors originated from a woman in her forties who had recovered from COVID-19.

CDR3 nucleotides: TGTGCCAGCAGGGAAGTCCGGAGGTCTGGAAACACCATATATTTT. It translates to CASREVRRSGNTIYF. The chain joins TRBV6-4 to TRBJ1-3; D is unclear. Germline V gene data show CDR1 as MRHNA and CDR2 as SNTAGT. The CDR3 is made up of 15 amino acids. Trimming cost V 6 bases and J 1 base, with 13 bases left between them.

This clone was recorded once. The chain has TRBV11-2 and TRBJ2-7, with 7 nucleotides matching TRBD1. Per the germline V gene, CDR1 is SGHAT and CDR2 is FQNNGV. The CDR3 contains 14 residues. The junction had 9 bases not matched to a gene; V was cut back by 3 bases and J by 7 bases. In DNA, the CDR3 is TGTGCCAGCAGCTTGACAGGGAGCCTTTGGGAGCAGTACTTC. The encoded protein is CASSLTGSLWEQYF.

The gene calls are TRBV9 and TRBJ2-3; 10 bases align to TRBD2. V dropped 0 bases and J dropped 5; count of bases not matched to a gene: 6. The germline CDR1 and CDR2 sequences are SGDLS and YYNGEE. CDR3 size: 16 residues. The CDR3 sequence is CASSVVSSGSGDTQYF. DNA for the CDR3: TGTGCCAGCAGCGTAGTATCTAGCGGGAGCGGAGATACGCAGTATTTT.

The chain links TRBV5-5 to TRBJ1-1; D might be TRBD1 (6 bases). V was trimmed by 4 bases and J by 7 bases, leaving 14 bases between them. This CDR3 contains 13 residues. Germline V gene sequence: CDR1 SGHKS, CDR2 YYEKEE (reference sequence). This chain's CDR3 is CASSGDIIVEAFF. The CDR3, as DNA: TGTGCCAGCAGCGGGGACATAATAGTTGAAGCTTTCTTT.

This clone was seen only a few times. This chain connects TRBV28 to TRBJ2-6; 12 bases are a match to TRBD1. This CDR3 has 17 residues. CDR1 MDHEN and CDR2 SYDVKM come from the germline V gene. Losses at the gene ends were 4 bases for V and 1 base for J; bases not matched to a gene: 2. Here the CDR3 DNA reads TGTGCCAGCAGTTCGGGACAGGGGGCTTCTGGGGCCAACGTCCTGACTTTC. This sequence encodes CASSSGQGASGANVLTF.

This chain uses TRBV19 with TRBJ1-2; 9 bases agree with TRBD1. The CDR3 extends over 15 amino acids. Germline V lookup: CDR1 LNHDA, CDR2 SQIVND (reference sequence). V shed 6 bases and J 5 bases; nucleotides not matched to a gene: 10. The CDR3 sequence is CASSSRTGALYGYTF. CDR3 sequence (DNA): TGTGCCAGTAGCTCAAGGACAGGGGCGCTTTATGGCTACACCTTC.

This chain uses TRBV9 with TRBJ1-2; D is ambiguous. This CDR3 is 15 amino acids long. Trimming took 3 bases from V and 4 from J, leaving 16 bases between them. CDR1 is SGDLS and CDR2 is YYNGEE in the germline V gene. CDR3 DNA: TGTGCCAGCAGCGGCCCCCTGGGGAGCTTCTATGGCTACACCTTC. Its translation is CASSGPLGSFYGYTF.

The CDR3 loop reads CASSYPGTSPSYEQYF. DNA for the CDR3: TGTGCCAGCAGTTACCCAGGGACTAGCCCGTCCTACGAGCAGTACTTC. The rearrangement joins TRBV6-2 or TRBV6-3 to TRBJ2-7; 9 bases map to TRBD2. V lost 2 bases, J lost 1 base, and 6 bases stayed unmatched. There are 16 residues in the CDR3. Germline-derived CDR1 and CDR2 are MNHEY and SVGEGT.

This clone appeared once. The chain has TRBV10-3 and TRBJ2-6; 7 bases are a match to TRBD1. CDR1 is ENHRY, CDR2 SYGVKD, per germline. This CDR3 has 15 amino acids. V shed 6 bases and J 2 bases; nucleotides not matched to a gene: 4. As DNA, the CDR3 is TGTGCCATCAGCCCAGACAGGGCTGGGGCCAACGTCCTGACTTTC. Its translation is CAISPDRAGANVLTF.

The chain joins TRBV4-1 to TRBJ2-3; no reliable D call. CDR3 length: 16 amino acids. Trimming shortened V by 0 bases and J by 1 base, and 11 bases separated the two germline ends. The germline V gene has CDR1 MGHRA and CDR2 YSYEKL. DNA of the CDR3: TGCGCCAGCAGCCAAGATAGGAGTCCAGGCACAGATACGCAGTATTTT. It specifies CASSQDRSPGTDTQYF.

V usage is TRBV5-4 and J usage is TRBJ2-6; 7 bases are a match to TRBD1. The germline gives CDR1 SGHNT, CDR2 YYREEE (reference sequence). There are 16 residues in the CDR3. V lost 3 bases to trimming and J lost 0 bases; unmatched junction nucleotides: 3. The CDR3 bases are TGTGCCAGCAGCTATGGACAGGACTCTGGGGCCAACGTCCTGACTTTC. Its protein product is CASSYGQDSGANVLTF.

The chain joins TRBV7-9 to TRBJ2-7, with 11 bases that match TRBD2. The CDR3 runs 13 residues. V dropped 5 bases and J dropped 6; count of bases not matched to a gene: 3. Germline assignment: CDR1 SEHNR and CDR2 FQNEAQ (reference sequence). For the CDR3, the DNA is TGTGCCAGCAGCAAGGGGACTAGCGGCGAGCAGTACTTC. It specifies CASSKGTSGEQYF.

The chain combines TRBV9 with TRBJ1-1; D is possibly TRBD1 (5 bases). The CDR3 is 12 residues long. In germline, CDR1 is SGDLS, CDR2 YYNGEE. V lost 0 bases to trimming and J lost 8 bases, with 8 bases between them. The CDR3 nucleotides are TGTGCCAGCAGCGTAGGTCCAGGGGAAGCTTTCTTT. Protein product: CASSVGPGEAFF.

The chain uses TRBV19 and TRBJ2-2, with TRBD2 matching 13 bases. With 4 bases clipped from V and 7 bases from J, the junction kept 6 bases outside the gene matches. In germline, CDR1 is LNHDA, CDR2 SQIVND (reference sequence). The CDR3 totals 16 residues. Here the CDR3 reads CASSRSGTSGIGELFF. CDR3 nucleotide sequence: TGTGCCAGTAGTAGGTCCGGGACTAGCGGGATCGGGGAGCTGTTTTTT.

The chain uses TRBV11-3 and TRBJ2-1, with 7 bases identical to TRBD1. The CDR3 loop spans 14 amino acids. Germline V gives CDR1 SGHNT, CDR2 YENEEA. Unmatched junction bases numbered 8, after V lost 5 bases and J lost 7 bases. This CDR3 reads CASSARQGFNEQFF. As DNA, the CDR3 is TGTGCCAGCAGCGCTAGACAGGGTTTTAATGAGCAGTTCTTC.

This chain connects TRBV6-2 or TRBV6-3 to TRBJ2-3; maybe TRBD1 (6 bases). Germline loops: CDR1 MNHEY, CDR2 SVGEGT. Trimming shortened V by 0 bases and J by 0 bases, and 19 bases separated the two germline ends. This CDR3 comprises 19 residues. CDR3 loop: CASSYSGKSVRGSTDTQYF. The CDR3 coding sequence is TGTGCCAGCAGTTACTCGGGTAAATCTGTCAGGGGCAGCACAGATACGCAGTATTTT.

The chain is built from TRBV27 and TRBJ2-7; TRBD2 agrees at 9 bases. Germline V gene sequence: CDR1 MNHEY, CDR2 SMNVEV (reference sequence). The CDR3 covers 15 residues. After removal of 3 bases from V and 8 bases from J, the junction contained 11 bases not matched to a gene. CDR3 in DNA: TGTGCCAGCAGTTTGGGCAGCGGGAGGAATGAAAAGCAGTACTTC. Its translation: CASSLGSGRNEKQYF.

The V and J genes are TRBV6-1 and TRBJ2-7; 10 nucleotides match TRBD2. The CDR3 is 15 amino acids. Per germline, CDR1 MNHNS and CDR2 SASEGT. V gave up 0 bases and J gave up 4 bases; unmatched junction bases: 3. CDR3 sequence reads: CASSEALAGVYEQYF. CDR3 nucleotides: TGTGCCAGCAGTGAAGCGCTAGCGGGAGTTTACGAGCAGTACTTC.

The gene calls are TRBV9 and TRBJ2-1, with D possibly being TRBD2 (6 bases). Trimming shortened V by 0 bases and J by 1 base, and 11 bases separated the two germline ends. CDR3 length: 16 residues. CDR1 SGDLS and CDR2 YYNGEE come from the germline V gene. This chain's CDR3 is CASSVAEGGSYNEQFF. The CDR3 bases are TGTGCCAGCAGCGTAGCGGAGGGAGGTTCCTACAATGAGCAGTTCTTC.

This clone has a single count. The genes are TRBV7-2 and TRBJ1-2; TRBD1 matches 7 bases. From germline, CDR1 is SGHTA and CDR2 FQGNSA. J was trimmed by 0 bases and V by 7 bases; bases with no gene match: 8. The CDR3 extends over 15 amino acids. The CDR3 nucleotides are TGTGCCAGCACTACCAGACAGGGATCTAACTATGGCTACACCTTC. Translated, it gives CASTTRQGSNYGYTF.

The V and J genes are TRBV9 and TRBJ2-1; 10 bases fit TRBD2. Unmatched junction bases numbered 5, after V lost 2 bases and J lost 6 bases. Germline values: CDR1 SGDLS, CDR2 YYNGEE. This CDR3 spans 15 amino acids. CDR3 coding DNA: TGTGCCAGCAGCGTGCTAGCGGGAGCCTCCAATGAGCAGTTCTTC. This encodes CASSVLAGASNEQFF.

The chain is built from TRBV4-3 and TRBJ2-1; D remains ambiguous. CDR1 is LGHNA and CDR2 is YSLEER in the germline V gene. This CDR3 has 11 residues. Trimming took off 1 base at V and 9 bases at J, with 4 bases between the two ends. The CDR3 sequence: CASSQGAEQFF. CDR3 nucleotides: TGCGCCAGCAGCCAAGGGGCTGAGCAGTTCTTC.

The rearrangement joins TRBV27 to TRBJ1-1; D unresolved. V was pared by 3 bases and J by 0 bases, with 20 bases between. CDR3 length equals 18 residues. Germline values: CDR1 MNHEY, CDR2 SMNVEV (reference sequence). Written as DNA, the CDR3 is TGTGCCAGCAGTTTGGATAGTAGGGAGGCGGCGTTGAACACTGAAGCTTTCTTT. Encoded protein: CASSLDSREAALNTEAFF.

The rearrangement links TRBV7-9 to TRBJ2-1, with 11 positions matching TRBD2. The CDR3 is 17 residues long. CDR1 is SEHNR and CDR2 is FQNEAQ in the germline V gene (reference sequence). The junction had 10 bases not matched to a gene; V was cut back by 1 base and J by 8 bases. The CDR3 protein is CASSLVRSGRAADEQFF. The CDR3 DNA reads TGTGCCAGCAGCTTAGTACGTAGCGGGAGGGCCGCCGATGAGCAGTTCTTC. Looking up the rest from reference TRBV7-9 and TRBJ2-1 gives the full variable domain: DTGVSQNPRHKITKRGQNVTFRCDPISEHNRLYWYRQTLGQGPEFLTYFQNEAQLEKSRLLSDRFSAERPKGSFSTLEIQRTEQGDSAMYLCASSLVRSGRAADEQFFGPGTRLTVL.

This clone was detected once. The CDR3 DNA reads TGCGCCAGCAGCCATATTAGCGGGAGGGAGGAGACCCAGTACTTC. Protein product: CASSHISGREETQYF. The rearrangement links TRBV5-1 to TRBJ2-5; 11 bases agree with TRBD2. Germline CDR1 SGHRS, CDR2 YFSETQ. V lost 4 bases to trimming and J lost 5 bases; unmatched junction nucleotides: 7. The CDR3 runs to 15 residues.